This T cell receptor (beta chain) was retrieved from a study of beta chain features in type 1 diabetes (dated by TCRdb to the late 2010s). In the study overall: Patients and healthy donors did not differ in mean age, gender distribution, total cell number or subset yield. A total of roughly 100 million sorted cells were examined across all samples, and RNA yield correlated strongly with the number of cells per subset. In the study, TCRB repertoires of sorted circulating CD4+ T cell subsets from recently diagnosed type 1 diabetes patients were compared with those of matched healthy donors. Regulatory and stem cell-like memory subsets were obtained from only 8 patients and roughly 8 healthy donors, while naive and central memory subsets were obtained from all 30 or so donors.

Study-wide findings and limitations: Sequencing cDNA rather than genomic DNA could over-represent highly expressing activated cells, although activation and CD3 levels did not differ between groups. PCR may preferentially amplify shorter templates, but because patient and control samples were amplified and corrected together, any resulting skew would affect both groups equally. In all four CD4+ subsets, TCRB CDR3 length was moderately but significantly shorter in type 1 diabetes patients. Because the HLA sub-analyses included only small numbers of individuals, any influence of HLA type on TCRB rearrangement was left unresolved. At VDJ recombination sites, patients with type 1 diabetes made fewer insertions and deleted more nucleotides, a pattern implying thymic rearrangement abnormalities. Naive, central memory and regulatory TCRB repertoires appeared more similar among patients than among healthy donors.

The CDR3 holds 15 amino acids from the cysteine to the phenylalanine. The DNA shown is the 45-base CDR3, in frame from base 1. CDR1 is given as LNHNV and CDR2 as YYDKDF, both from the germline V gene (reference sequence). V is reduced by 0 bases and J by 2 bases, leaving a spacing of 11 bases between them. The entire amount of isolated RNA was reverse transcribed using the High Capacity cDNA Reverse Transcription Kit, so the sequenced TCRB transcripts were expressed ones. Deep immunoSEQ sequencing was performed on naive, central memory and regulatory T cell samples, with an average of approximately 3.9 million total reads per sample. Sorted cells were lysed in RLT buffer, and RNA was extracted using DNase-treated RNeasy Micro or Mini kits according to cell number. Each cell subset was processed separately to prevent cross-contamination, with patient and healthy donor samples processed together. The immunoSEQ multiplex PCR was used to amplify TCRB sequences from cDNA, yielding 87-bp fragments that span the CDR3 region. Sequencing of the amplicons was done on the Illumina HiSeq platform. The published analysis was carried out like this. PCR bias was corrected computationally using synthetic template baselines, and reads within Hamming distance 2 were collapsed, with unmergeable singletons discarded. Reads were aligned against IMGT to assign V, D and J genes, CDR3 length and insertions or deletions at six rearrangement sites. Within each subset, clonotype counts were normalized to the number of sorted cells before true diversity and Gini coefficients were calculated with the tcR R package. Repertoire sharing was quantified using the overlap coefficient calculated on TCRB nucleotide sequences. Out-of-frame TCRB sequences from naive cells were analyzed to stand in for the pre-selection repertoire. TCRdb took over this immuneACCESS table, retaining in-frame rearrangements with V and J assigned. Such tables are incomplete; in checked studies, under half of the missing clones stem from an unresolved V gene, and the remainder is unexplained. V, J and clone size were drawn from that table, and D and trimming were deduced from the DNA. This sample lists some 900,000 clones; roughly a sixth were detected once. 0.02% to 0.025% of the sample goes to the ten largest clones.

Each donor gave one peripheral blood draw, approximately 120 mL on average, collected into heparinised tubes. A BD FACSAria II and a panel including CD45RO, CCR7, CD25, CD127, CD95 and CD27 were used to sort naive, central memory, regulatory and stem cell-like memory CD4+ T cells. Purity was above 95% for every sorted population. PBMCs were separated immediately by Lymphoprep density gradient centrifugation and were stained directly, without being cultured. To minimize batch effects, samples were stained and sorted in pairs, one healthy donor with one patient per experiment. As regards this clone: Its antigen is still unknown. Within one base of it there is no much larger clone, and no base qualities were kept.

The specimen was naive CD4+ T cells from blood. What the cell subset or site label conveys for this sample: true naive CD4+ T cells. In this chain, TRBV15 is recombined with TRBJ2-7, and TRBD1 may be the D gene, going by 5 matching bases. The clonotype originates from a woman aged 18-30 years in good health. The CDR3 has the sequence CATSRDWGRAYEQYF. The DNA sequence is TGTGCCACCAGCAGAGATTGGGGCAGGGCCTACGAGCAGTACTTC.